Described below is a single T cell receptor beta chain sequence and its context. Germline V lookup: CDR1 SGHTA, CDR2 FQGNSA. This CDR3 spans 16 amino acids. V dropped 2 bases and J dropped 6; count of bases not matched to a gene: 9. This sample was taken from a study of blood T cell repertoires in COVID-19. For the study at large: Acute and convalescent COVID-19 specimens originated in the United States, Italy and Spain. In each case, the material was cDNA or gDNA derived from T cells, B-cell-depleted T cells, or PBMCs.

TCRdb's table, derived via immunoSEQ multiplex PCR, lists solely in-frame clones and lacks some. The table shows around 700,000 clones, with 80% to 90% occurring only once. The rearrangement links TRBV7-2 to TRBJ2-2; 7 nucleotides align to TRBD2. Sequences were obtained from peripheral blood. The origin of this receptor is a woman under 30 with acute or convalescent COVID-19. The CDR3 sequence is CASSLNWRAGAGELFF. CDR3 nucleotides: TGTGCCAGCAGCTTAAATTGGAGGGCGGGAGCCGGGGAGCTGTTTTTT.